The clone carrying this T cell receptor beta chain was found a few times. The data originate from a study of T cells in Graves' hyperthyroidism and ophthalmopathy. Researchers took RNA transcripts and amplified the TCR beta CDR3 regions from them. A set of HTBI primers served as the primers for a first-round RT-PCR of the TCR CDR3. TCRdb independently ran MiXCR on the multiplex PCR reads; one entry per CDR3 protein. The sample holds 600,000 to 800,000 distinct CDR3 sequences, around a third seen once. Trimming removed 3 bases from V and 5 bases from J, with 9 bases in between. The V gene's germline CDR1 is SQVTM and CDR2 ANQGSEA. The CDR3 spans 12 residues.

The specimen sequenced was blood. This sequence originates from a woman in her thirties or forties with Graves' hyperthyroidism. The V and J genes are TRBV29-1 and TRBJ2-3; D remains unclear. In DNA form, the CDR3 reads TGCAGCGTTGACGAAGGCAGAGATACGCAGTATTTT. Translated, it gives CSVDEGRDTQYF.